The rows below give T cell receptor beta chains drawn from one sample of a study of graft-versus-host responses after intestinal transplantation. Sequencing was performed with immunoSEQ multiplex PCR; in TCRdb, only in-frame clones are kept and a portion is missing. The sample lists more than 50,000 clones, about 90% occurring once. The material sequenced was PBMCs, taken roughly 120 days after intestinal transplantation. Every receptor here comes from a human patient who received an intestinal transplant, so some T cells may come from the graft donor. Each CDR3 is given with its conserved first and last residue. The D gene is left open where the match is weak. For some rows the clone size is stated as once, few or many, or as a class when expanded; others skip it.

d_gene: -
v_gene: TRBV5-6
abundance: once
j_gene: TRBJ1-2
CDR3nt: TGTGCCAGCACGACAGCATCTAACTATGGCTACACCTTC
CDR3aa: CASTTASNYGYTF

d_gene: -
v_gene: TRBV7-9
abundance: -
j_gene: TRBJ2-7
CDR3nt: TGTGCCAGCAGGTCTGCAGGGATACGGCTAGACGAGCAGTACTTC
CDR3aa: CASRSAGIRLDEQYF

d_gene: -
v_gene: TRBV10-3
abundance: -
j_gene: TRBJ2-7
CDR3nt: TGTGCCATCAGTGAGTCTCGGGACACAACCTACGAGCAGTACTTC
CDR3aa: CAISESRDTTYEQYF

d_gene: TRBD2
v_gene: TRBV15
abundance: once
j_gene: TRBJ2-3
CDR3nt: TGTGCCACCAGCAGAGTTGGGGGAGGGATGGATACGCAGTATTTT
CDR3aa: CATSRVGGGMDTQYF

d_gene: TRBD1
v_gene: TRBV6-5
abundance: -
j_gene: TRBJ1-5
CDR3nt: TGTGCCAGCAGTTATCGGACAGGGGATCAGCCCCAGCATTTT
CDR3aa: CASSYRTGDQPQHF

d_gene: TRBD1
v_gene: TRBV4-1
abundance: -
j_gene: TRBJ1-6
CDR3nt: TGCGCCAGCAGCACAGGGGCCCGGGGACACAATTCACCCCTCCACTTT
CDR3aa: CASSTGARGHNSPLHF

d_gene: TRBD1
v_gene: TRBV4-1
abundance: -
j_gene: TRBJ1-1
CDR3nt: TGCGCCAGCAGCCAATCCCCCGGGACAGGGGGTCTGGGGGCTTTCTTT
CDR3aa: CASSQSPGTGGLGAFF

d_gene: TRBD2
v_gene: TRBV27
abundance: -
j_gene: TRBJ2-2
CDR3nt: TGTGCCAGCAGACCGGGGGGGCACCCCGCGAACACCGGGGAGCTGTTTTTT
CDR3aa: CASRPGGHPANTGELFF

d_gene: -
v_gene: TRBV11-1
abundance: -
j_gene: TRBJ2-1
CDR3nt: TGTGCCAGCAGCTTAACAAACAATGAGCAGTTCTTC
CDR3aa: CASSLTNNEQFF

d_gene: -
v_gene: TRBV6-1
abundance: -
j_gene: TRBJ2-1
CDR3nt: TGTGCCAGCACGGGGCGCGGAGGCTCCTACAATGAGCAGTTCTTC
CDR3aa: CASTGRGGSYNEQFF

d_gene: TRBD1
v_gene: TRBV30
abundance: -
j_gene: TRBJ1-5
CDR3nt: TGTGCCTGGGGGGACAGGGGGGAAAATCAGCCCCAGCATTTT
CDR3aa: CAWGDRGENQPQHF

d_gene: -
v_gene: TRBV18
abundance: -
j_gene: TRBJ1-3
CDR3nt: TGTGCCAGCTCACCGGACTCTGGAAACACCATATATTTT
CDR3aa: CASSPDSGNTIYF

d_gene: TRBD2
v_gene: TRBV25-1
abundance: -
j_gene: TRBJ2-1
CDR3nt: TGTGCCAGCAGTGACCCTCGACTAGCGTTGAATGAGCAGTTCTTC
CDR3aa: CASSDPRLALNEQFF

d_gene: TRBD1
v_gene: TRBV5-1
abundance: -
j_gene: TRBJ2-5
CDR3nt: TGCGCCAGCAGCCCATTGGACAGGGAGGACCAAGAGACCCAGTACTTC
CDR3aa: CASSPLDREDQETQYF

d_gene: -
v_gene: TRBV27
abundance: -
j_gene: TRBJ2-7
CDR3nt: TGTGCCAGCAGTTCTTACCGCGGGTCCTACGAGCAGTACTTC
CDR3aa: CASSSYRGSYEQYF

d_gene: -
v_gene: TRBV27
abundance: -
j_gene: TRBJ2-1
CDR3nt: TGTGCCAGCAGTCTCGGGCTAGTGCGGTACAATGAGCAGTTCTTC
CDR3aa: CASSLGLVRYNEQFF

d_gene: TRBD1
v_gene: TRBV28
abundance: -
j_gene: TRBJ2-6
CDR3nt: TGTGCCTGCCGGACAGGGGGCTCCGGGGCCAACGTCCTGACTTTC
CDR3aa: CACRTGGSGANVLTF

d_gene: -
v_gene: TRBV6-1
abundance: -
j_gene: TRBJ2-7
CDR3nt: TGTGCCAGCTCGAGCGGTAACTACGAGCAGTACTTC
CDR3aa: CASSSGNYEQYF

d_gene: -
v_gene: TRBV7-2
abundance: -
j_gene: TRBJ1-1
CDR3nt: TGTGCCAGCAGCCGCCTGGGACAAGGCGAGGGTGAAGCTTTCTTT
CDR3aa: CASSRLGQGEGEAFF

d_gene: TRBD1
v_gene: TRBV5-4
abundance: -
j_gene: TRBJ2-5
CDR3nt: TGTGCCAGCAGCACCGGACAGGGTCAAGAGACCCAGTACTTC
CDR3aa: CASSTGQGQETQYF

d_gene: TRBD1
v_gene: TRBV10-3
abundance: -
j_gene: TRBJ1-2
CDR3nt: TGTGCCATCAGTGCGGGACAGAGGAATGGCTACACCTTC
CDR3aa: CAISAGQRNGYTF

d_gene: TRBD2
v_gene: TRBV7-6
abundance: -
j_gene: TRBJ2-1
CDR3nt: TGTGCCAGCAGACCATGGACTAGCGGGAGAGACAATGAGCAGTTCTTC
CDR3aa: CASRPWTSGRDNEQFF

d_gene: TRBD2
v_gene: TRBV7-7
abundance: -
j_gene: TRBJ2-5
CDR3nt: TGTGCCAGCAGCTTGGGGGGGTTCCAAGAGACCCAGTACTTC
CDR3aa: CASSLGGFQETQYF

d_gene: -
v_gene: TRBV7-9
abundance: -
j_gene: TRBJ1-5
CDR3nt: TGTGCCAGCAGCACAGGGTCGGATCAGCCCCAGCATTTT
CDR3aa: CASSTGSDQPQHF

d_gene: -
v_gene: TRBV28
abundance: -
j_gene: TRBJ1-1
CDR3nt: TGTGCCAGCAGCCGCGCCAGGAACACTGAAGCTTTCTTT
CDR3aa: CASSRARNTEAFF

d_gene: TRBD1
v_gene: TRBV5-6
abundance: -
j_gene: TRBJ2-3
CDR3nt: TGTGCCAGCAGCTTGGCCCCACAGGGGGAAGTCACAGATACGCAGTATTTT
CDR3aa: CASSLAPQGEVTDTQYF

d_gene: -
v_gene: TRBV28
abundance: -
j_gene: TRBJ2-3
CDR3nt: TGTGCCAGTTCTAGCGTGGAGAGTGAAGATACGCAGTATTTT
CDR3aa: CASSSVESEDTQYF

d_gene: TRBD1
v_gene: TRBV6-5
abundance: once
j_gene: TRBJ2-1
CDR3nt: TGTGCCAGCAGTCGGACAGGTACCTACAATGAGCAGTTCTTC
CDR3aa: CASSRTGTYNEQFF

d_gene: -
v_gene: TRBV15
abundance: -
j_gene: TRBJ1-2
CDR3nt: TGTGCCACCAGCAGAGATCTCGTCCGGACGTCGGGCTACACCTTC
CDR3aa: CATSRDLVRTSGYTF

d_gene: TRBD2
v_gene: TRBV19
abundance: -
j_gene: TRBJ2-1
CDR3nt: TGTGCCAGTAAGTTAGCGGGAGGTTGGTACAATGAGCAGTTCTTC
CDR3aa: CASKLAGGWYNEQFF

d_gene: -
v_gene: TRBV5-4
abundance: -
j_gene: TRBJ2-7
CDR3nt: TGTGCCAGCAGCTTGGGTCAGAGCTACGAGCAGTACTTC
CDR3aa: CASSLGQSYEQYF

d_gene: -
v_gene: TRBV5-4
abundance: -
j_gene: TRBJ1-2
CDR3nt: TGTGCCAGCAGCTTGAGGCCGAGTAACTATGGCTACACCTTC
CDR3aa: CASSLRPSNYGYTF

d_gene: -
v_gene: TRBV9
abundance: -
j_gene: TRBJ2-2
CDR3nt: TGTGCCAGCAGCGTAGTTCATACCGGGGAGCTGTTTTTT
CDR3aa: CASSVVHTGELFF

d_gene: -
v_gene: TRBV28
abundance: -
j_gene: TRBJ1-3
CDR3nt: TGTGCCAGCAGTTTTTATCAACAGGGTAATGGAAACACCATATATTTT
CDR3aa: CASSFYQQGNGNTIYF

d_gene: -
v_gene: TRBV5-6
abundance: -
j_gene: TRBJ2-7
CDR3nt: TGTGCCAGCAGCTTGGAGTCCTACGAGCAGTACTTC
CDR3aa: CASSLESYEQYF

d_gene: -
v_gene: TRBV5-2
abundance: few
j_gene: TRBJ1-6
CDR3nt: TGCGCCAGCAGCCAAGCAGGGGGCGGTTCACCCCTCCACTTT
CDR3aa: CASSQAGGGSPLHF